These 8 T cell receptor beta chains came from one sample sequenced in a study of glioma-infiltrating T cells. TCR alpha and beta CDR3 regions were amplified from RNA using iRepertoire nested multiplex PCR. Each CDR3 protein gets one entry after TCRdb re-called the multiplex PCR reads with MiXCR. The profile shows 300,000 to 450,000 distinct CDR3 sequences, approximately 42% of them singletons. Sample: glioma tissue, nonneoplastic brain tissue, or PBMCs (not recorded which). Receptors were obtained from a human donor with low-grade glioma or glioblastoma, undergoing nonglioma brain surgery, or in good health (not recorded which).

As regards this clonotype: A much larger clone differs from this one at a single base, so this may be a read error. V and J are TRBV6-5 and TRBJ2-2; 7 bases align to TRBD2. Germline-derived CDR1 and CDR2 are MNHEY and SVGAGI. Trimming took 6 bases from V and 6 from J; bases not matched to a gene: 13. CDR3 length: 16 amino acids. Here the CDR3 reads CASRDWAGADAGELFF. The CDR3 bases are TGTGCCAGCAGGGATTGGGCGGGAGCGGACGCCGGGGAGCTGTTTTTT.

This clonotype was recorded at least ten times. V gene TRBV6-2 or TRBV6-3 combines with J gene TRBJ2-7, with no clear D. CDR3 size: 12 residues. Trimming cost V 0 bases and J 7 bases, with 7 bases left between them. Germline loops: CDR1 MNHEY, CDR2 SVGEGT. CDR3 nucleotides: TGTGCCAGCAGTTACTCGACTGGGGAGCAGTACTTC. Translated, it gives CASSYSTGEQYF.

This clonotype was detected many times. The CDR3 DNA is TGCAGTGCTAGAGATCCGCGGGGGGACACTGAAGCTTTCTTT. Its protein is CSARDPRGDTEAFF. V and J are TRBV20-1 and TRBJ1-1, with a possible D match to TRBD1 (5 bases). The CDR3 totals 14 residues. V lost 0 bases to trimming and J lost 3 bases, with 11 bases between them. Germline V gene lookup returns CDR1 DFQATT and CDR2 SNEGSKA (reference sequence).

This clonotype was detected many times. The V gene is TRBV28, the J gene TRBJ1-1; a possible D gene is TRBD1 (6 bases). Trimming removed 8 bases at V and 3 bases at J, with 22 bases between. The CDR3 loop spans 16 amino acids. CDR1 and CDR2 from the germline V gene are MDHEN and SYDVKM. The CDR3 reads CASSQAQGRPDTEAFF. As DNA, the CDR3 is TGTGCCAGCTCTCAAGCCCAGGGGCGCCCCGACACTGAAGCTTTCTTT.

Points on this clonotype: A junction end diverges from the germline sequence, so it may reflect a read error. V is TRBV15 and J is TRBJ2-1; D perhaps matches TRBD2 (6 bases). Per the germline V gene, CDR1 is LNHNV and CDR2 is YYDKDF (reference sequence). The CDR3 covers 14 residues. The CDR3 spells CATSRDKRALERFF. The DNA of the CDR3 is TGTGCCACCAGCAGAGATAAGCGGGCCCTCGAGCGGTTCTTC.

This chain links TRBV4-1 with TRBJ1-4; D unclear. This CDR3 contains 14 residues. V lost 3 bases, J lost 7 bases, and 12 bases lay in between. Germline V gives CDR1 MGHRA, CDR2 YSYEKL. CDR3 in amino acids: CASSHPVAREKLFF. The CDR3, as DNA: TGCGCCAGCAGCCACCCTGTGGCCCGTGAAAAACTGTTTTTT.

Points on this clonotype: The germline gene is not matched at one end of the junction; a read error may be the cause. The CDR3 reads CATSRDREDERLFF. The CDR3 nucleotides read TGTGCCACCAGCAGAGATCGTGAGGATGAAAGACTGTTTTTT. The chain is built from TRBV15 and TRBJ1-4; no clear D gene. The CDR3 is 14 amino acids. The germline gives CDR1 LNHNV, CDR2 YYDKDF (reference sequence).

V usage is TRBV3-1 and J usage is TRBJ2-1; 11 positions match TRBD2. Per the germline V gene, CDR1 is LGHDT and CDR2 is YNNKEL (reference sequence). After removal of 2 bases from V and 3 bases from J, the junction contained 6 bases not matched to a gene. The CDR3 sequence is 17 residues long. The CDR3 sequence: CASSQKTSGTVYNEQFF. The CDR3 DNA sequence: TGTGCCAGCAGCCAAAAGACTAGCGGGACGGTCTACAATGAGCAGTTCTTC.